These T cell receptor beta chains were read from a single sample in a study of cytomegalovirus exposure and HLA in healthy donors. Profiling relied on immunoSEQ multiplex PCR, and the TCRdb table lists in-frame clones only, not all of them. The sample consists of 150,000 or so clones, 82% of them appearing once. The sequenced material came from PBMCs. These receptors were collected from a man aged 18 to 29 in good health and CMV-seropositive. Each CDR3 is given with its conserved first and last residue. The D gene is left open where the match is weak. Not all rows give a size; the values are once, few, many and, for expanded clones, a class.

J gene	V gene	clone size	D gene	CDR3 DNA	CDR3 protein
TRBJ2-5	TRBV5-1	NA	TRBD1	TGCGCCAGCAGCTTAGGACAGGGGCCCCAAGAGACCCAGTACTTC	CASSLGQGPQETQYF
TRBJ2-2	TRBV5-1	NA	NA	TGCGCCAGCAGCTTTCAGGGGAACACCGGGGAGCTGTTTTTT	CASSFQGNTGELFF
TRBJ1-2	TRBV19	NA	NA	TGTGCCAGTAGTATCGGGGGAGCAGCCTATGGCTACACCTTC	CASSIGGAAYGYTF
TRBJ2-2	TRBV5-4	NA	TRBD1	TGTGCCAGCAGCCGGACAGGGGTTGATAGAACCGGGGAGCTGTTTTTT	CASSRTGVDRTGELFF
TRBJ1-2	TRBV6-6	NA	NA	TGTGCCAGCAGTTCGACGGGAGACAGCCTCTATGGCTACACCTTC	CASSSTGDSLYGYTF
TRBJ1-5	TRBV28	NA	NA	TGTGCCAGCACCAGCACAGGATTCAATCAGCCCCAGCATTTT	CASTSTGFNQPQHF
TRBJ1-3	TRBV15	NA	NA	TGTGCCACCAGCAGAGATTCAGCTGGAAACACCATATATTTT	CATSRDSAGNTIYF
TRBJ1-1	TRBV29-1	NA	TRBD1	TGCAGCACCCGTCAGACAGGGAGCGCTTTCTTT	CSTRQTGSAFF
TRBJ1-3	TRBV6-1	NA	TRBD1	TGTGCCAGCAGTGAAGCGGGGACAGGGGCCAACACCATATATTTT	CASSEAGTGANTIYF
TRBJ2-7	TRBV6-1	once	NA	TGTGCCAGCATTGGTCAGGGAATCCACGAGCAGTACTTC	CASIGQGIHEQYF
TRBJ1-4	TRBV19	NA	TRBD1	TGTGCCAGTACCAAAAGACAGGGAAATAATGAAAAACTGTTTTTT	CASTKRQGNNEKLFF
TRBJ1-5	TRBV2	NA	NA	TGTGCCAGCAGTCCGGTTGGTCCGGGTCAGCCCCAGCATTTT	CASSPVGPGQPQHF
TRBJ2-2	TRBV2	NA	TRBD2	TGTGCCAGCAGTGAAAGAGGGCGGGAGGGCCCCGGGGAGCTGTTTTTT	CASSERGREGPGELFF
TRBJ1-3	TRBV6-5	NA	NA	TGTGCCAGCAGCCCCCAGTTCAGCTCTGGAAACACCATATATTTT	CASSPQFSSGNTIYF
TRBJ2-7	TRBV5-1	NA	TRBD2	TGCGCCAGCAGCTTATCCCCCCGGACTAGTGGCTCCTACGAGCAGTACTTC	CASSLSPRTSGSYEQYF
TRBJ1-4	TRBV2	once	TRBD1	TGTGCCAGCAGGGGACAGGGGAATGAAAAACTGTTTTTT	CASRGQGNEKLFF
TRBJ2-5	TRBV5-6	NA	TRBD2	TGTGCCAGCAGCTTGGGACTAGCGGGGCCGGCAGAGACCCAGTACTTC	CASSLGLAGPAETQYF
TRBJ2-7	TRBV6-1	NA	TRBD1	TGTGCCAGCAGTGGGAGAGGGGACAGCGGACCACCCTACGAGCAGTACTTC	CASSGRGDSGPPYEQYF
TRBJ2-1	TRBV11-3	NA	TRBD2	TGTGCCAGCAGCCCCCAAGGGCCGATAGCGGGAGTCTACAATGAGCAGTTCTTC	CASSPQGPIAGVYNEQFF
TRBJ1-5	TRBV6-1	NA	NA	TGTGCCAGCAGTGACCCGACAGGCTATCAGCCCCAGCATTTT	CASSDPTGYQPQHF
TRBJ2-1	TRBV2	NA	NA	TGTGCCAGCAGTGATCTTCCGTACAATGAGCAGTTCTTC	CASSDLPYNEQFF
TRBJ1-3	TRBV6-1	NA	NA	TGTGCCAGCAGTGAAATATCGGGGGACGGAAACACCATATATTTT	CASSEISGDGNTIYF
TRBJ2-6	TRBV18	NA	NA	TGTGCCAGCTCACCCAAACTCACTCCTGGGGCCAACGTCCTGACTTTC	CASSPKLTPGANVLTF
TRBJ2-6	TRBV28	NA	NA	TGTGCCAGCAGTTTGCCCCTGGCTCGGGCCAACGTCCTGACTTTC	CASSLPLARANVLTF